This T cell receptor (beta chain) comes out of a study of cytomegalovirus exposure and HLA in healthy donors. General study points: Rare sequences made up most TCRs, while some public TCRs were found in many donors. In vitro data verified a few CMV-associated chains as specific for CMV antigens. Sequencing depth across donors, presence/absence analyses assumed, was roughly uniform.

The germline V gene has CDR1 MNHEY and CDR2 SVGAGI. The CDR3 is 13 amino acids. V dropped 5 bases and J dropped 6 bases, with 13 bases sitting between them. About this clone: Its antigen is not identified.

A multiplex PCR was run with 60 Vbeta primers and 13 Jbeta primers. The repertoire was sequenced with immunoSEQ multiplex PCR; TCRdb's copy has only in-frame clones and lacks some. The sample has 96,000 or so clones, 65% to 75% seen once. What was sequenced was PBMCs. The receptor was derived from a woman aged 70-85 years in good health and CMV-seropositive. The V gene is TRBV6-5, the J gene TRBJ1-2, with D maybe TRBD1 (5 bases). The CDR3 DNA follows: TGTGCCAGCAGTACGAGGGGCGGGGATGGCTACACCTTC. This encodes CASSTRGGDGYTF.